This TCR beta chain was identified during a study of T cell repertoires in cytomegalovirus infection. Overall study context: Both a matching HLA type and CMV infection were indicated by public TCR beta signatures. The study's findings and limits: CMV-specific TCR beta clonotypes restricted by HLA-C were the ones dominating the ex vivo response.

The CDR3 has 15 amino acids. Looked up from germline, CDR1 is LGHNA and CDR2 is YSLEER. The V segment lost 0 bases and the J segment 1 base; nucleotides outside the gene matches: 2. This clonotype was detected a few times. The target antigen is unknown. TCRdb reprocessed the reads via MiXCR and lists one record per CDR3 protein. There are 300,000 to 400,000 distinct CDR3 sequences in the sample; 15% to 20% occur only once, and approximately 8% lies in the top ten. The receptor comes from a human donor in good health (CMV status not recorded). Some clones in this sample may be carry-over from other donors' samples. The specimen was PBMCs. J is TRBJ1-1 and V is TRBV4-3, with 7 bases that match TRBD1. CDR3 sequence reads: CASSQEGGSNTEAFF. In DNA form, the CDR3 reads TGCGCCAGCAGCCAAGAAGGGGGCTCGAACACTGAAGCTTTCTTT.